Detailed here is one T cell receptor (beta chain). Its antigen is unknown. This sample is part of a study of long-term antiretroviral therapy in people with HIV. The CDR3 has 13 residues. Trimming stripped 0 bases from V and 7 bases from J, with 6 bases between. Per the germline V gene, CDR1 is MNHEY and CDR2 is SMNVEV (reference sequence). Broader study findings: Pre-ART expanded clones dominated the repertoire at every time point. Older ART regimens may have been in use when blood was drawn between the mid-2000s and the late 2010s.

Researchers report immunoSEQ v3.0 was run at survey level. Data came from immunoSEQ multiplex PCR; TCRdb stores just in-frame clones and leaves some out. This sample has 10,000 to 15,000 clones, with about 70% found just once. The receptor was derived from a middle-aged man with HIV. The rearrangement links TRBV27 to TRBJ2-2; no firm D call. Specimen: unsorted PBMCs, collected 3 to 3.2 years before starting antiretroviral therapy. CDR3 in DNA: TGTGCCAGCAGTTTATCGATATTCGGGGAGCTGTTTTTT. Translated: CASSLSIFGELFF.